A selection of T cell receptor beta chains follows, all from one sample in a study of CD8+ T cells in alopecia areata. The repertoire was sequenced with immunoSEQ multiplex PCR; TCRdb's copy has only in-frame clones and lacks some. The sample yields about 200,000 clones, around 50% seen once. Input material: CD8+ T cells sorted from blood. The source of these receptors is a human donor in good health. Each CDR3 is given with its conserved first and last residue. The order of the fields is V gene, J gene, CDR3 protein.

TRBV30	TRBJ2-7	CAWEVLGVNYEQYF
TRBV4-2	TRBJ2-5	CASSQDPSGGAGETQYF
TRBV14	TRBJ2-3	CASSHSDRKDTDTQYF
TRBV9	TRBJ2-1	CASSTGQGNEQFF
TRBV19	TRBJ2-1	CASNPSGGYNEQFF
TRBV29-1	TRBJ1-2	CSVRTGGSSSYGYTF
TRBV4-1	TRBJ2-7	CASSQLLPGQGSYEQYF
TRBV5-1	TRBJ1-2	CASSFYTVTDGYTF
TRBV5-4	TRBJ2-7	CASSLWGREQYF
TRBV7-9	TRBJ1-1	CASSLSRNTEAFF
TRBV27	TRBJ2-1	CASSTSGGYNEQFF
TRBV5-1	TRBJ2-1	CASSPAGSEQFF
TRBV15	TRBJ1-5	CATSQGGQSNQPQHF
TRBV9	TRBJ1-1	CASSPLGVNTEAFF
TRBV18	TRBJ2-3	CASSPPSTDTQYF
TRBV9	TRBJ1-5	CASSLDEGSNQPQHF
TRBV11-2	TRBJ1-2	CASSLEGRPNYGYTF
TRBV25-1	TRBJ2-1	CASSTQGWDEQFF
TRBV7-9	TRBJ1-1	CASSSGFQDWASGAFF
TRBV9	TRBJ2-7	CASSVMLEQYF
TRBV5-1	TRBJ2-3	CASSFQTGLAATDTQYF
TRBV27	TRBJ2-3	CASSAGLGPDTQYF
TRBV29-1	TRBJ2-1	CSVSAIDYNEQFF
TRBV5-6	TRBJ1-2	CASSLLEGAYGYTF
TRBV29-1	TRBJ2-3	CSAYRGRGDTQYF
TRBV6-6	TRBJ1-5	CASSDSGTTKQPQHF
TRBV5-6	TRBJ1-6	CASSLEARGAYNSPLHF
TRBV29-1	TRBJ2-7	CSGGQGIYEQYF
TRBV10-3	TRBJ2-3	CAISRPGLENTQYF
TRBV28	TRBJ2-3	CASSWLGRVSTDTQYF
TRBV6-6	TRBJ2-1	CASSYGTPSTHNEQFF
TRBV5-1	TRBJ2-5	CASSFYSEETQYF
TRBV29-1	TRBJ1-4	CSHRDGNEKLFF
TRBV5-1	TRBJ2-7	CASSSADWGEQYF
TRBV27	TRBJ1-2	CASRRTGGDGGYTF
TRBV5-6	TRBJ1-6	CASSFPGNSPLHF
TRBV30	TRBJ2-5	CALRPSGGPQETQYF